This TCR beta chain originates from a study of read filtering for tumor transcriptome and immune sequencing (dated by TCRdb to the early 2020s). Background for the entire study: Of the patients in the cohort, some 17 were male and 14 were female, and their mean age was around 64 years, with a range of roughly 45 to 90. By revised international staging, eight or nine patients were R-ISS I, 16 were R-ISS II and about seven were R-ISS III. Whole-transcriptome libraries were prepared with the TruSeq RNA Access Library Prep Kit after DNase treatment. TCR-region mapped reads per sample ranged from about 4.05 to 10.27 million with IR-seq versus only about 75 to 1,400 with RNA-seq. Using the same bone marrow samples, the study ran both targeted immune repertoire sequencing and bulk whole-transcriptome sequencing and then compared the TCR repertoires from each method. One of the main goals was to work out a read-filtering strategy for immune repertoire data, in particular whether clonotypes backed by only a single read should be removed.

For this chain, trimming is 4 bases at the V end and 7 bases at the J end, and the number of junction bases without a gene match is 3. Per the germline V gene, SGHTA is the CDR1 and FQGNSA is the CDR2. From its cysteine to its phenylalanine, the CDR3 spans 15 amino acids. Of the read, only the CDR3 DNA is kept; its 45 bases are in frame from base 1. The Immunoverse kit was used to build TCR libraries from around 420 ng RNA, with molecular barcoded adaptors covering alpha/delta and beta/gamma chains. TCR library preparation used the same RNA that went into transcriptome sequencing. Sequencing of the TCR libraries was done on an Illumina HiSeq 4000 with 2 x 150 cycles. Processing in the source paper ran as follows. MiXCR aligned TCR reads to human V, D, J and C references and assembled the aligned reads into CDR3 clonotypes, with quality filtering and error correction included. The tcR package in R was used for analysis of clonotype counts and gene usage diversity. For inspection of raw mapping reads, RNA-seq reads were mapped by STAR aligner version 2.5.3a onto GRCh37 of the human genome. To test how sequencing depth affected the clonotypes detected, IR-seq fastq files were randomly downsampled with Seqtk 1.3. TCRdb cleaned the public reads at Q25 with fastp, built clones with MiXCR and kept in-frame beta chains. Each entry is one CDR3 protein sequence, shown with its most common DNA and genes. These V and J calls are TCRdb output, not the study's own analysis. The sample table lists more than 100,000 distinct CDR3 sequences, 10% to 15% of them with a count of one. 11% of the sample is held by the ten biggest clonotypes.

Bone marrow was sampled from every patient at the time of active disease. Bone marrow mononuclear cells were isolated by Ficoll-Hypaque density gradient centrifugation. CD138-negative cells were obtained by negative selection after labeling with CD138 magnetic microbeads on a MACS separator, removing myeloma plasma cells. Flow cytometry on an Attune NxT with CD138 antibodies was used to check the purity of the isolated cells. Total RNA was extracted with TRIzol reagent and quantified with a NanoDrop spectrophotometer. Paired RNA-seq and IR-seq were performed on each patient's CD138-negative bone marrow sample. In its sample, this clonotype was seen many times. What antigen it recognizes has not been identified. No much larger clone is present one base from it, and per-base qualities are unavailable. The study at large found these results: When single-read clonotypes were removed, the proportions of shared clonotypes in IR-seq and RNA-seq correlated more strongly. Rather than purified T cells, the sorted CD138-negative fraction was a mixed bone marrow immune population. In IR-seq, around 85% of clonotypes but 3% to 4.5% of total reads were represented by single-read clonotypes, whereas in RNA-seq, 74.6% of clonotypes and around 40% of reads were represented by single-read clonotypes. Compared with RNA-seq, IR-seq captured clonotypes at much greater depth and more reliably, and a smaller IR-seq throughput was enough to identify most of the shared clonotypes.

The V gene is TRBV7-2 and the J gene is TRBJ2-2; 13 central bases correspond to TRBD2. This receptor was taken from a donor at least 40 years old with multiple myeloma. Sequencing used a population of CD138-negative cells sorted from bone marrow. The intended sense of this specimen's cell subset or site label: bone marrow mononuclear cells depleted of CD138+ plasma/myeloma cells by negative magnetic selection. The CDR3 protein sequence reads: CASSSTSGRGGELFF. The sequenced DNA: TGTGCCAGCAGCTCTACTAGCGGGAGGGGCGGGGAGCTGTTTTTT.